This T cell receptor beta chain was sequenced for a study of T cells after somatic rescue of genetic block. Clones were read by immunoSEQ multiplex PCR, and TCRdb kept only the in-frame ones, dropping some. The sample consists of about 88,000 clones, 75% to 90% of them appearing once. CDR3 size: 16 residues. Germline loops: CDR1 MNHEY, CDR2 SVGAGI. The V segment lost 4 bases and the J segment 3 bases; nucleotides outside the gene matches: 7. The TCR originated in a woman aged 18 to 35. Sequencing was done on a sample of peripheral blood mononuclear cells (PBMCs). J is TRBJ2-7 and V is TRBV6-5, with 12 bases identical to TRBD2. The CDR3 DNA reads TGTGCCAGCAGTTTGTCTAGCGGGAGGGCCGGCTACGAGCAGTACTTC. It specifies CASSLSSGRAGYEQYF.